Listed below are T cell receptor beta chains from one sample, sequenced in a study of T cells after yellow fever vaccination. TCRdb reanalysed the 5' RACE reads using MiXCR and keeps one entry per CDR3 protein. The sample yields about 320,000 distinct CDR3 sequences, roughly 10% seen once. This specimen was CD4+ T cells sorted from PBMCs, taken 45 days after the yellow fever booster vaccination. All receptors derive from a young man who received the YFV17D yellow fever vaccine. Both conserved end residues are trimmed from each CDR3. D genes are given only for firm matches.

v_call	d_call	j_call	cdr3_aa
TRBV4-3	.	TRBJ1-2	ASSQDFTGAFRGYT
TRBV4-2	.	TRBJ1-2	ASSQEGGPYGYT
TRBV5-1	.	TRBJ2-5	ASSWPVGQETQY
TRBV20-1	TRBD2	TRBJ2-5	SARGTSEETQY
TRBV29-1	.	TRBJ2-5	SVRAGGQGETQY
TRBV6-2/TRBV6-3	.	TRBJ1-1	ATGGGYGEAF
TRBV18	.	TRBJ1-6	ASSPQDSPLH
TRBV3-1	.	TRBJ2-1	ASSSLGDEQF
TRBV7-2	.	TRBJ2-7	ASTSWNEQY
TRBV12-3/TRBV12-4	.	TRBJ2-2	ASSARQESNTGELF
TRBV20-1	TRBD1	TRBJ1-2	SARDSRTGPYGYT
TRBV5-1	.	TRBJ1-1	ASSLAPTGKNTEAF
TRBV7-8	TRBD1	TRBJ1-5	ASSLGATGGSQPQH
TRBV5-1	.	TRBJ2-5	ASSFSETQY
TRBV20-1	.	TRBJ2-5	SASRELGPRAQY
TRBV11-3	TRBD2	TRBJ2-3	ASSFTAGGGTDTQY
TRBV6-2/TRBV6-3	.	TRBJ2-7	ASRHRASYEQY
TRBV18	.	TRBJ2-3	ASSPVRAAPDTQY
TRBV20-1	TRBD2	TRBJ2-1	SARLAGGYDEQF
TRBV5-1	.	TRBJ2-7	ASSPLPDGEQY
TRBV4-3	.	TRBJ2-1	ASSQAPSQTGNEQF
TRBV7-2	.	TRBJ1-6	ASSNRVSSPLH
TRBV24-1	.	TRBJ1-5	ATSDTGGPQH
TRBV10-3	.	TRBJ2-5	AIAQDPQETQY
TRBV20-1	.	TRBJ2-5	SPRPGQQETQY
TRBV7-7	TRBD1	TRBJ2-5	ASSLGTGVKTQY
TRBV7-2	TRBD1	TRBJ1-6	ASSPTGYTLH
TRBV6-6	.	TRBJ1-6	ASSYPDSSPLH
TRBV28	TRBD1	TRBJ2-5	ASSTGQQETQY
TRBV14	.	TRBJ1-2	ASSPSAFSGYGYT
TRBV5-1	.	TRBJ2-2	ASSLPGARTGELF
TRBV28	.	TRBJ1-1	VSRGRPGRISMNTEAF
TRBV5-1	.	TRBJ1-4	ASSLGGGTNEKLF
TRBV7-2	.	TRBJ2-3	ASSLYLDTQY
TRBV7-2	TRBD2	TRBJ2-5	ASSESGGAGYETQY
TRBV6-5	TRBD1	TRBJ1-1	ASSSGQMNAEAF
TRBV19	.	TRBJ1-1	ASSRSPTDGTEAF
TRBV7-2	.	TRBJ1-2	ASSFGGTRYGYT
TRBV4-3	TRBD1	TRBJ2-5	ASSWTGIGETQY
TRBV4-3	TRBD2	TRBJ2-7	ASSFRLAGDYEQY
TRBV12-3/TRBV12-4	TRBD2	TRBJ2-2	ASSLGTSGAGELF
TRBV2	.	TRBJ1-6	ASQADESNSPLH
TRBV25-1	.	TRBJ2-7	ASSGGVHHEQY
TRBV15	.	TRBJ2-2	ATSRDRGAGELF